The clone carrying this TCR beta chain has just a few counts. Antigen: not known. This entry is derived from a study of T cell repertoires in cytomegalovirus infection. Trimming stripped 5 bases from V and 2 bases from J, with 10 bases between. From germline, CDR1 is MNHNS and CDR2 SASEGT. The CDR3 covers 13 residues. TCRdb re-analysed the reads in MiXCR, keeping a single row per CDR3 protein. Counted here are roughly 730,000 distinct CDR3 sequences, around 35% occurring once; the ten biggest clones make up 18%. The chain joins TRBV6-1 to TRBJ2-7; no definite D call. The source was cultured PBMCs, collected from culture after CMV antigen stimulation. The TCR comes from a human donor in good health (CMV status not recorded). Some clones in this sample may be carry-over from other donors' samples. The DNA of the CDR3 is TGTGCCAGCAGTTCCCCCGGTCCCTACGAGCAGTACTTC. This translates into CASSSPGPYEQYF.